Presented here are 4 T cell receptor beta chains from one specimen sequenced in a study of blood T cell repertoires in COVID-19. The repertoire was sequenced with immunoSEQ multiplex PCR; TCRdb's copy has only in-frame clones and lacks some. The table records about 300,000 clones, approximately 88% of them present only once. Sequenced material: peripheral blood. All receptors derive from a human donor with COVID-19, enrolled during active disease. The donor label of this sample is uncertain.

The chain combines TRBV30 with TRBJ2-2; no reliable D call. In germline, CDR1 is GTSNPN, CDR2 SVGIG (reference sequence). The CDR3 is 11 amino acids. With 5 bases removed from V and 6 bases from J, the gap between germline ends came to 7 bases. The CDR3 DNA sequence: TGTGCCTGGTCTCGGGCCGGGGAGCTGTTTTTT. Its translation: CAWSRAGELFF.

The CDR3, as DNA: TGTGCCAGCAGTTTCCGGACAGGGGGGCGGGGTGGAAATAAGCTGTTTTTT. Residues: CASSFRTGGRGGNKLFF. This rearrangement joins TRBV27 to TRBJ2-2; 10 bases are shared with TRBD1. Trimming cost V 3 bases and J 12 bases; bases outside gene matches: 16. The CDR3 length is 17 residues. Germline V gene lookup returns CDR1 MNHEY and CDR2 SMNVEV (reference sequence).

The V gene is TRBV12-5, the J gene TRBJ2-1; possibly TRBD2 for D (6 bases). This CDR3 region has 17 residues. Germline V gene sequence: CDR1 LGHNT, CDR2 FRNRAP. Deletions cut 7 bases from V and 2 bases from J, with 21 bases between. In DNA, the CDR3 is TGTGCTAGTGCCTACACCCAACCCGGGGGAGCCTACAATGAGCAGTTCTTC. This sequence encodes CASAYTQPGGAYNEQFF.

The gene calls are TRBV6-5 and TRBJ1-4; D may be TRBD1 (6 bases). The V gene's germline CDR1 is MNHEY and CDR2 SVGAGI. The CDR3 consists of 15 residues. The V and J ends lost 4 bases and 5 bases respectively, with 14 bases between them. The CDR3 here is CASSLRGRGNEKLFF. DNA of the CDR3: TGTGCCAGCAGTTTAAGGGGAAGGGGGAATGAAAAACTGTTTTTT.